This T cell receptor beta chain was recorded in a study of blood T cell repertoires in COVID-19. Overall study: Acute and convalescent COVID-19 samples came from the United States, Italy and Spain.

Participants came from about two dozen US areas, aged roughly 18 to 95 years. Clinical histories supplied by participants themselves formed the basis of cohort assignment. V was shortened by 7 bases and J by 0 bases, with 16 bases between the two germline ends. This CDR3 has 16 amino acids. CDR1 is SEHNR and CDR2 is FQNEAQ in the germline V gene (reference sequence). In the authors' workflow: Quantification of nucleated cells was approximated via reference gene primer amplification. The data were produced by immunoSEQ multiplex PCR, yet TCRdb's version contains in-frame clones alone and is incomplete. The V and J calls and the clone size are those of that table, but D and trimming were determined from the DNA. This table holds around 250,000 clones, approximately 90% found once.

Sequenced: PBMCs or T cells enriched from blood (not recorded which). V and J are TRBV7-9 and TRBJ2-1; D is ambiguous. The TCR was taken from a woman aged 25 to 39 who had recovered from COVID-19. In DNA form, the CDR3 reads TGTGCCAGCACCGCTGGCAGGTCGAGCTCCTACAATGAGCAGTTCTTC. Its protein is CASTAGRSSSYNEQFF.